This is a list of T cell receptor beta chains from one sample in a study of regulatory T cells in long-lasting Graves disease. TCRdb independently ran MiXCR on the multiplex PCR reads; one entry per CDR3 protein. The data show approximately 690,000 distinct CDR3 sequences, around 30% seen once. Sequenced here: peripheral blood mononuclear cells (PBMCs), sampled when the disease was refractory, from a patient treated with antithyroid drugs. The receptors shown here come from a female donor with Graves disease. The CDR3 runs from the conserved cysteine through the conserved F or W. Each record gives: V gene, D gene, J gene, clone size, CDR3 DNA, CDR3 protein. D genes are given only for firm matches. Size is omitted from some rows. Given values are once, few, many or a class for expanded clones.

TRBV28,NA,TRBJ1-1,NA,TGTTCCAGCAGTTTCCAGGAAGCTTTCTTT,CSSSFQEAFF
TRBV2,NA,TRBJ2-7,many,TGTGCCAGCAGTGATTTGGGATACGAGCAGTACTTC,CASSDLGYEQYF
TRBV13,TRBD2,TRBJ2-5,NA,TGTGCCAGCAGCGAGAGGGGAGGGGTCCAAGAGACCCAGTACTTC,CASSERGGVQETQYF
TRBV29-1,NA,TRBJ2-1,NA,TGCAGCGTTGATTTATACAATGAGCAGTTCTTC,CSVDLYNEQFF
TRBV12-5,NA,TRBJ2-1,NA,TGTGCTAGTGGTTCCACCAGGGGGCAAGGTCTAGCGGGTATCTACAATGAGCAGTTCTTC,CASGSTRGQGLAGIYNEQFF
TRBV7-2,NA,TRBJ1-5,NA,TGTGCCAGCAGCCCACGGCCACACTATAGCAATCAGCCCCAGCATTTT,CASSPRPHYSNQPQHF
TRBV5-1,TRBD1,TRBJ1-4,NA,TGCGCCAGCAGCACCTACGGGACAGGGTTTCAAAAACTGTTTTTT,CASSTYGTGFQKLFF
TRBV27,TRBD2,TRBJ2-7,NA,TGTGCCAGCATGAGCGGGAGTCGGTACGAGCAGTACTTC,CASMSGSRYEQYF
TRBV3-1,NA,TRBJ2-5,many,TGTGCCAGCAGCCAGGGCTTCGGGGAGACCCAGTACTTC,CASSQGFGETQYF
TRBV7-3,TRBD2,TRBJ2-7,NA,TGTGCCAGCAGCTATTCGACAGCGGGGAACTACGAGCAGTACTTC,CASSYSTAGNYEQYF
TRBV6-5,NA,TRBJ1-1,few,TGTGCCAGCAGTTACTCCGCGGGATTCGACACTGAAGCTTTCTTT,CASSYSAGFDTEAFF
TRBV6-1,TRBD1,TRBJ1-5,NA,TGTGCCAGCAGAAGGACAGGGGGCGTTCGGGGCAATCAGCCCCAGCATTTT,CASRRTGGVRGNQPQHF
TRBV2,TRBD2,TRBJ2-1,many,TGTGCCAGCAGTGAAGGAAGTAGCGGGAGAGAGGAGCAGTTCTTC,CASSEGSSGREEQFF
TRBV5-1,NA,TRBJ1-1,NA,TGCGCCAGCACCCCGGGGGGACATCTGAACACTGAAGCTTTCTTT,CASTPGGHLNTEAFF
TRBV7-2,TRBD2,TRBJ2-7,NA,TGTGCCAGCAGCTCCTTTTCGGGGGGGCACGCTTACGAGCAGTACTTC,CASSSFSGGHAYEQYF
TRBV7-9,NA,TRBJ2-1,NA,TGTGCCAGCAGCCCAAGAGACTGGCGAAGGAGTGAGCAGTTCTTC,CASSPRDWRRSEQFF
TRBV11-2,TRBD1,TRBJ2-7,many,TGTGCCAGCAGCTTAGTCGGGACAGGCTCCTACGAGCAGTACTTC,CASSLVGTGSYEQYF
TRBV2,TRBD2,TRBJ2-2,NA,TGTGCCAGCAGCCCCGGGAGGGTGAACACCGGGGAGCTGTTTTTT,CASSPGRVNTGELFF
TRBV20-1,NA,TRBJ2-7,few,TGCAGTGCCAGGCGGGGTAGGGAGTTCGAGCAGTACTTC,CSARRGREFEQYF
TRBV29-1,NA,TRBJ1-2,few,TGCAGCGTTGAAGATCCGTCCCGGTATGGCTACACCTTC,CSVEDPSRYGYTF
TRBV11-1,NA,TRBJ1-4,few,TGTGCCAGCAGCTGGGAGGGACCCGCGGGGAAACTGTTTTTT,CASSWEGPAGKLFF
TRBV6-9,TRBD1,TRBJ1-4,NA,TGTGCCAGCAGTTACTTCGGACAGGCGATTAATGAAAAACTGTTTTTT,CASSYFGQAINEKLFF
TRBV5-1,NA,TRBJ1-1,NA,TGCGCCAGCAGCTTGACACAGGTCCCTAACTCTGAAGCTTTCTTT,CASSLTQVPNSEAFF
TRBV4-1,NA,TRBJ1-1,few,TGCGCCAGCAGCCAAGTAGGGACCATGAACACTGAAGCTTTCTTT,CASSQVGTMNTEAFF
TRBV2,TRBD1,TRBJ1-4,many,TGTGCCAGCATGGACAGGGTTTTTGAAAAACTGTTTTTT,CASMDRVFEKLFF
TRBV2,NA,TRBJ1-5,many,TGTGCCAGCAGTCCCCTCGTGGGGGCGGGCCAGCCCCAGCATTTT,CASSPLVGAGQPQHF
TRBV12-3/TRBV12-4,TRBD1,TRBJ2-2,few,TGTGCCAGCAGTTTTTGGGGACAGGGTAACACCGGGGAGCTGTTTTTT,CASSFWGQGNTGELFF
TRBV27,NA,TRBJ1-2,NA,TGTGCCAGCAGTTCCCGAGGGACCTTCTATGGCTACACCTTC,CASSSRGTFYGYTF